Listed below are T cell receptor beta chains from one sample, sequenced in a study of beta chain features in type 1 diabetes. Here immunoSEQ multiplex PCR was the method, and the copy in TCRdb shows in-frame clones only, minus some. The table has over 100,000 clones, under 40% seen once. Material for sequencing was stem cell memory CD4+ T cells from blood. The origin of the receptors is a young woman in good health. The CDR3 runs from the conserved cysteine through the conserved F or W. The D gene is left open where the match is weak. Clone size is given for some rows only: seen once, a few or many times, or a class if the clone is expanded.

>TRBD1|once|TRBJ1-2|TRBV29-1
CSVKFPGQGVGDYGYTF
TGCAGCGTCAAATTTCCGGGACAGGGCGTAGGTGACTATGGCTACACCTTC
>TRBD2|NA|TRBJ2-7|TRBV15
CATSRVGGRAYEQYF
TGTGCCACCAGCAGAGTAGGCGGGAGGGCCTACGAGCAGTACTTC
>TRBD1|NA|TRBJ1-2|TRBV5-1
CASSLFAGGEGYTF
TGCGCCAGCAGCTTGTTCGCAGGGGGCGAGGGCTACACCTTC
>TRBD1|few|TRBJ1-2|TRBV7-2
CASSLAGQGDYGYTF
TGTGCCAGCAGCTTAGCGGGACAGGGGGACTATGGCTACACCTTC
>TRBD2|few|TRBJ2-1|TRBV5-1
CASSLALADNEQFF
TGCGCCAGCAGCTTGGCTCTAGCGGACAATGAGCAGTTCTTC
>NA|NA|TRBJ2-1|TRBV10-3
CAISESAGLHNEQFF
TGTGCCATCAGTGAGTCGGCGGGACTCCACAATGAGCAGTTCTTC
>NA|NA|TRBJ1-4|TRBV4-1
CASSQDPGAATNEKLFF
TGCGCCAGCAGCCAAGATCCTGGAGCCGCAACTAATGAAAAACTGTTTTTT
>NA|NA|TRBJ1-1|TRBV6-5
CASSYRTGPEAFF
TGTGCCAGCAGTTATCGCACAGGACCTGAAGCTTTCTTT
>TRBD1|few|TRBJ2-7|TRBV28
CASSKLSGQGIYEQYF
TGTGCCAGCAGTAAGCTCTCGGGACAGGGGATCTACGAGCAGTACTTC
>NA|NA|TRBJ2-1|TRBV4-3
CASSPDYYNEQFF
TGCGCCAGCAGCCCTGACTACTACAATGAGCAGTTCTTC
>NA|NA|TRBJ1-5|TRBV28
CASSPLQGPYSNQPQHF
TGTGCCAGCAGTCCCCTTCAGGGGCCTTATAGCAATCAGCCCCAGCATTTT
>TRBD1|NA|TRBJ1-2|TRBV7-9
CASSLAYRGQNGYTF
TGTGCCAGCAGCTTAGCCTACAGGGGGCAAAATGGCTACACCTTC
>TRBD2|NA|TRBJ2-1|TRBV5-1
CASSLWTSGNHEQFF
TGCGCCAGCAGCTTATGGACTAGCGGGAATCATGAGCAGTTCTTC
>NA|NA|TRBJ2-7|TRBV30
CAGGDYEQYF
TGTGCCGGCGGGGACTACGAGCAGTACTTC
>TRBD1|few|TRBJ1-1|TRBV6-5
CASSYGDRLNTEAFF
TGTGCCAGCAGTTACGGGGACAGGTTGAACACTGAAGCTTTCTTT
>NA|NA|TRBJ2-7|TRBV10-2
CASTRDTSSYEQYF
TGCGCCAGCACTCGGGACACCAGCTCCTACGAGCAGTACTTC
>NA|NA|TRBJ1-2|TRBV5-4
CASSLQGTGGYTF
TGTGCCAGCAGCTTACAGGGTACGGGCGGCTACACCTTC
>NA|NA|TRBJ1-1|TRBV29-1
CSVVRRANTEAFF
TGCAGCGTTGTAAGGCGGGCGAACACTGAAGCTTTCTTT
>NA|NA|TRBJ1-1|TRBV28
CASSSSGAPGGTEAFF
NA
>TRBD2|NA|TRBJ2-7|TRBV25-1
CASSGLAGGLHEQYF
TGTGCCAGCAGTGGACTAGCGGGAGGGTTGCACGAGCAGTACTTC
>NA|NA|TRBJ1-2|TRBV18
CASSPGPPGSHGYTF
TGTGCCAGCTCACCGGGCCCCCCAGGCTCTCATGGCTACACCTTC
>TRBD1|NA|TRBJ1-5|TRBV7-8
CASSNNGQGDSNQPQHF
TGTGCCAGCAGCAACAACGGACAGGGGGATAGCAATCAGCCCCAGCATTTT
>NA|NA|TRBJ2-5|TRBV5-1
CASSLVQVQETQYF
TGCGCCAGCAGCTTGGTCCAGGTCCAAGAGACCCAGTACTTC
>NA|few|TRBJ1-4|TRBV29-1
CSVALVREARKEKLFF
TGCAGCGTTGCCTTGGTCCGGGAGGCACGTAAAGAAAAACTGTTTTTT
>NA|NA|TRBJ1-2|TRBV10-3
CAISGNQAGYGYTF
TGTGCCATCAGTGGAAACCAGGCAGGCTATGGCTACACCTTC
>NA|NA|TRBJ2-7|TRBV28
CASSRPLSGQYF
TGTGCCAGCAGTCGACCTCTTTCGGGGCAGTACTTC
>TRBD2|few|TRBJ2-1|TRBV11-2
CASSRGGGTSYNEQFF
TGTGCCAGCAGCCGGGGGGGCGGGACTTCCTACAATGAGCAGTTCTTC
>TRBD2|few|TRBJ2-1|TRBV19
CASSDPASGRGEQFF
TGTGCCAGTTCTGACCCGGCTAGCGGGAGAGGTGAGCAGTTCTTC
>NA|few|TRBJ2-5|TRBV9
CASSVDGETQYF
TGTGCCAGCAGCGTAGACGGGGAGACCCAGTACTTC
>TRBD2|many|TRBJ2-1|TRBV23-1
CASTGTNHNEQFF
TGCGCCAGCACCGGGACTAACCACAATGAGCAGTTCTTC
>NA|few|TRBJ2-5|TRBV7-9
CASSLPGLGVLETQYF
TGTGCCAGCAGCCTCCCGGGTTTGGGAGTTCTGGAGACCCAGTACTTC
>NA|few|TRBJ2-5|TRBV2
CASRSGETQYF
TGTGCCAGCAGGAGTGGAGAGACCCAGTACTTC
>TRBD1|few|TRBJ1-5|TRBV27
CASRPTGSNQPQHF
TGTGCCAGCAGGCCGACAGGGAGCAATCAGCCCCAGCATTTT
>TRBD2|few|TRBJ2-3|TRBV28
CASSKIGTSGRIPTDTQYF
TGTGCCAGCAGCAAGATAGGGACTAGCGGGAGGATCCCCACAGATACGCAGTATTTT
>NA|NA|TRBJ1-1|TRBV5-1
CASSRSGQGLLPEAFF
TGCGCCAGCAGCCGCTCCGGTCAGGGGCTTCTGCCTGAAGCTTTCTTT
>NA|NA|TRBJ2-4|TRBV5-1
CASSLEGRGIQYF
TGCGCCAGCAGCTTGGAGGGCAGGGGCATTCAGTACTTC
>TRBD2|NA|TRBJ2-5|TRBV29-1
CSGGGETQYF
TGCAGCGGGGGGGGAGAGACCCAGTACTTC
>NA|NA|TRBJ1-1|TRBV4-2
CASSQLERSGNTEAFF
TGTGCCAGCAGCCAATTAGAACGTAGTGGGAACACTGAAGCTTTCTTT
>NA|few|TRBJ2-3|TRBV28
CASSFIDTQYF
TGTGCCAGCAGTTTCATCGATACGCAGTATTTT
>NA|NA|TRBJ2-1|TRBV29-1
CSAFYGDNEQFF
TGCAGCGCCTTTTACGGGGACAATGAGCAGTTCTTC